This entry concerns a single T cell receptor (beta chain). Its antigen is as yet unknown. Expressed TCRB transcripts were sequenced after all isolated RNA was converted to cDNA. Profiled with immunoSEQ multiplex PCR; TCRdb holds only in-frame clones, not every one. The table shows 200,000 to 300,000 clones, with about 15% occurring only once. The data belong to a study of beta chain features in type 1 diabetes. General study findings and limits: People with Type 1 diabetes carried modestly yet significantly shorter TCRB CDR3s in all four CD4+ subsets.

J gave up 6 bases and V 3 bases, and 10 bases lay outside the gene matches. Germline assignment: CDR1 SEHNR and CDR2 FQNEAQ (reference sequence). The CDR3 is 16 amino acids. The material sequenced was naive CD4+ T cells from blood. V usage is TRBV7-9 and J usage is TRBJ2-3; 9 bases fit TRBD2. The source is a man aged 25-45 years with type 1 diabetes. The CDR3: CASSFAAGGPEDTQYF. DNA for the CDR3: TGTGCCAGCAGCTTTGCTGCGGGGGGGCCAGAGGATACGCAGTATTTT.